One T cell receptor (beta chain) is described in this entry. The CDR3 loop spans 17 amino acids. The V gene's germline CDR1 is ENHRY and CDR2 SYGVKD. V was clipped by 10 bases and J by 5 bases; unmatched bases: 20. These data are taken from a study of blood T cell repertoires in COVID-19. Whole-study context: COVID-19 samples collected from the United States, Italy and Spain covered acute and convalescent phases.

Original methodology: Reference gene primer amplification yielded estimated nucleated cell counts. Using immunoSEQ multiplex PCR, the repertoire was profiled, and TCRdb retains in-frame clones only, with some absent. That table furnishes V, J and clone size, whereas the DNA furnished D and trimming. The table shows under 300,000 clones, with just under 85% occurring only once. Resolution of symptoms, clearance, or two negative PCRs was present in recovered Cohort 3 donors. The rearrangement uses TRBV10-3 and TRBJ1-2; TRBD1 aligns across 9 bases. Sequenced sample: PBMCs or T cells enriched from blood (not recorded which). The origin of this receptor is a man in his forties who had recovered from COVID-19. The CDR3 protein is CATKEGATGGGDYGYTF. The CDR3 coding sequence is TGTGCCACCAAAGAGGGAGCGACAGGGGGAGGGGATTATGGCTACACCTTC.